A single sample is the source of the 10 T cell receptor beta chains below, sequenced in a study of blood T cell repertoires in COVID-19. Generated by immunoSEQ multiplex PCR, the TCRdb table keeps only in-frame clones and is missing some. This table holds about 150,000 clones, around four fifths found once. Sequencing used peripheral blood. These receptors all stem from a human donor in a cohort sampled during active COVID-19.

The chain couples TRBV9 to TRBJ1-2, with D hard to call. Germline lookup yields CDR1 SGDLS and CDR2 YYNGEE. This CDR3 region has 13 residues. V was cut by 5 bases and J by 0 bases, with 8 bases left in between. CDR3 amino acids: CASRGGTNYGYTF. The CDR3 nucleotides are TGTGCCAGCAGGGGAGGAACTAACTATGGCTACACCTTC.

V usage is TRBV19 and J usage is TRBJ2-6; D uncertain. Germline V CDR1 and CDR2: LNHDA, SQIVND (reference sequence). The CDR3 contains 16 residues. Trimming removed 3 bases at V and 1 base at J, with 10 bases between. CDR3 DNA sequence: TGTGCCAGTAGTATCTGGAGCAGATCTGGGGCCAACGTCCTGACTTTC. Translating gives CASSIWSRSGANVLTF.

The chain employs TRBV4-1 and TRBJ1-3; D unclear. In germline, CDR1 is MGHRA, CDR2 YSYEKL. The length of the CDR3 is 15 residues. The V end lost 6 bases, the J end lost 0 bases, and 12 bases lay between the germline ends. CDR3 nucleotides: TGCGCCAGCAGACGAGTGGGCGACTCTGGAAACACCATATATTTT. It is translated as CASRRVGDSGNTIYF.

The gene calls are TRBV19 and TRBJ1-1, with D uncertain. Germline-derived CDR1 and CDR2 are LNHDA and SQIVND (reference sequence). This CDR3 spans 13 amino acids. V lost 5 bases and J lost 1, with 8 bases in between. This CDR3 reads CASSLTTNTEAFF. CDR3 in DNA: TGTGCCAGTAGTCTCACTACGAACACTGAAGCTTTCTTT.

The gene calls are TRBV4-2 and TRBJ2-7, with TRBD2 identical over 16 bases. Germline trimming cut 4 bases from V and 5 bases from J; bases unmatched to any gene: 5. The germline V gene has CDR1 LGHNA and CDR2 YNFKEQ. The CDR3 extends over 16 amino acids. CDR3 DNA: TGTGCCAGCAGCCCGGGGACTAGCGGGGGGGCCGACGAGCAGTACTTC. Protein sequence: CASSPGTSGGADEQYF.

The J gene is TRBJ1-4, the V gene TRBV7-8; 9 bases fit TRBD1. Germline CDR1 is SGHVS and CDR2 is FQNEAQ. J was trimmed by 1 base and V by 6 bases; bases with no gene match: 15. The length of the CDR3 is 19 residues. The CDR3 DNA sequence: TGTGCCAGCAGGCGACTCCGGGACAGGGTTTCCGTAACTAATGAAAAACTGTTTTTT. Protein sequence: CASRRLRDRVSVTNEKLFF.

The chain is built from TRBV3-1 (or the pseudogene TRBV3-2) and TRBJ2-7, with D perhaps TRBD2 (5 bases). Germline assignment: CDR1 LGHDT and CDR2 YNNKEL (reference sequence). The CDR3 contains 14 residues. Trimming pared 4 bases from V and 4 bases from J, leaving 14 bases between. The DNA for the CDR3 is TGTGCCAGCAGCCCCAGCGGCTTTCTGTACGAGCAGTACTTC. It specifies CASSPSGFLYEQYF.

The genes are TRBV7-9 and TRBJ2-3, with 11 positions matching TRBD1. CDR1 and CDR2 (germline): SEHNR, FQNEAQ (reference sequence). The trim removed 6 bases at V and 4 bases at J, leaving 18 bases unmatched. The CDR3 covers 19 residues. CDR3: CASSHLRWERTGGADTQYF. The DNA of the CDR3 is TGTGCCAGCAGTCATCTACGCTGGGAAAGGACAGGGGGCGCAGATACGCAGTATTTT.

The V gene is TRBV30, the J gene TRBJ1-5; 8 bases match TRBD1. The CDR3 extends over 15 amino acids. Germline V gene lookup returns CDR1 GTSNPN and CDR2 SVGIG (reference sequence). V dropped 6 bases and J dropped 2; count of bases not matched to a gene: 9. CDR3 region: CACDRGSGGNQPQHF. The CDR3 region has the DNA TGTGCCTGCGACAGGGGTTCAGGTGGCAATCAGCCCCAGCATTTT.

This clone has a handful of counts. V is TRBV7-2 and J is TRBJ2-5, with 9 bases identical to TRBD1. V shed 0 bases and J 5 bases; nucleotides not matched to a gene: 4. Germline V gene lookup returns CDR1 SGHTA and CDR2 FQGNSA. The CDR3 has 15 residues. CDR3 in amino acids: CASSLAQGAHETQYF. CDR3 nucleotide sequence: TGTGCCAGCAGCTTAGCACAGGGGGCGCACGAGACCCAGTACTTC.